The rows below give T cell receptor beta chains drawn from one sample of a study of blood T cell repertoires in COVID-19. The repertoire was sequenced with immunoSEQ multiplex PCR; TCRdb's copy has only in-frame clones and lacks some. This sample carries 250,000 to 300,000 clones, roughly 86% of them seen once, and the ten largest clones take approximately 1.8%. Sequencing used PBMCs or T cells enriched from blood (not recorded which). All receptors come from a woman aged 55-69 years who had recovered from COVID-19. Both conserved end residues are part of each CDR3. The D gene is left open where the match is weak. Clone size, where shown, is once, few, many, or a class for clones that have expanded.

clone size,CDR3 length,D gene,V gene,J gene,CDR3 DNA,CDR3 protein
NA,15,TRBD2,TRBV7-2,TRBJ2-3,TGTGCCAGCAGCTTTCGCGGGAGGGGGGCAGATACGCAGTATTTT,CASSFRGRGADTQYF
NA,16,NA,TRBV19,TRBJ1-4,TGTGCCAGTAGTCCCACCCTTTTTTCTTCGAGGTTTGGACTGTTTTTT,CASSPTLFSSRFGLFF
NA,15,TRBD1,TRBV11-3,TRBJ1-2,TGTGCCAGCAGCTCACGGACAGGCGTCAACTATGGCTACACCTTC,CASSSRTGVNYGYTF
NA,9,NA,TRBV6-6,TRBJ1-1,TGTGCCAGCGGCCGTGAAGCTTTCTTT,CASGREAFF
once,15,TRBD2,TRBV7-3,TRBJ2-7,TGTGCCAGCAGCTTATTAGCGGGATTAAGCTACGAGCAGTACTTC,CASSLLAGLSYEQYF
once,14,NA,TRBV28,TRBJ2-5,TGTGCCAGCAGTTTGGCAGGGTACCAAGAGACCCAGTACTTC,CASSLAGYQETQYF
few,14,TRBD1,TRBV28,TRBJ1-6,TGTGCCAGCAGCTCCGGGACAGATAATTCACCCCTCCACTTT,CASSSGTDNSPLHF
NA,13,TRBD1,TRBV28,TRBJ2-7,TGTGCCAGTAGCAAAGGGACAGGCCCCGAGCAGTACTTC,CASSKGTGPEQYF
NA,14,NA,TRBV11-2,TRBJ2-5,TGTGCCAGCAGCCTCGGCCAGGGCCAAGAGACCCAGTACTTC,CASSLGQGQETQYF
NA,14,NA,TRBV5-1,TRBJ1-4,TGCGCCAGCAGCTCCCGGGGAGTTAATGAAAAACTGTTTTTT,CASSSRGVNEKLFF
NA,14,NA,TRBV10-1,TRBJ2-1,TGCGCCAGCAGTAAACAGGGTCGGGGCAATGAGCAGTTCTTC,CASSKQGRGNEQFF
NA,14,TRBD1,TRBV19,TRBJ1-5,TGTGCCATCGAAGGGGGACAGGGGAATCAGCCCCAGCATTTT,CAIEGGQGNQPQHF
once,14,TRBD2,TRBV6-6,TRBJ2-7,TGTGCCAGCGTTCGTCTAGCGGGAGCCCGCGAGCAGTACTTC,CASVRLAGAREQYF
NA,13,NA,TRBV7-3,TRBJ2-1,TGTGCCAGCAGCTCTGGACAACGCAATGAGCAGTTCTTC,CASSSGQRNEQFF
NA,13,NA,TRBV2,TRBJ1-1,TGTGCCAGCAGCGTCGGGTGGAACACTGAAGCTTTCTTT,CASSVGWNTEAFF
NA,18,NA,TRBV6-2/TRBV6-3,TRBJ1-5,TGTGCCAGCAGTTACCGCCGGGGGGTTGCGCTAGACAATCAGCCCCAGCATTTT,CASSYRRGVALDNQPQHF
NA,15,NA,TRBV28,TRBJ1-6,TGTGCCAGCAGTTTATCTGCAGGGAGGTATTCACCCCTCCACTTT,CASSLSAGRYSPLHF
NA,12,TRBD1,TRBV30,TRBJ1-6,TGTGCCTGGAGATTACAGGGGAAGCCCCTCCACTTT,CAWRLQGKPLHF
NA,15,TRBD1,TRBV3-1/TRBV3-2,TRBJ1-2,TGTGCCAGCAGCCAACTAGTAACAGGGGGCTATGGCTACACCTTC,CASSQLVTGGYGYTF
NA,15,NA,TRBV11-2,TRBJ2-1,TGTGCCAGCAGCTTACTCCGTCGGTCCTACAATGAGCAGTTCTTC,CASSLLRRSYNEQFF
NA,18,TRBD1,TRBV9,TRBJ1-1,TGTGCCAGCAGCACGAGGATTGGGACAGGGGGCAGAAGCACTGAAGCTTTCTTT,CASSTRIGTGGRSTEAFF
few,14,NA,TRBV18,TRBJ2-7,TGTGCCAGCTCACCCAGGCTTGACTCCTACGAGCAGTACTTC,CASSPRLDSYEQYF
NA,15,TRBD1,TRBV19,TRBJ2-7,TGTGCCAGTAGTCTTGACAGGGGGTCATCCTACGAGCAGTACTTC,CASSLDRGSSYEQYF
NA,15,NA,TRBV28,TRBJ1-5,TGTGCCAGCAGCCTGGGGCAGGGGCCGGTTCAGCCCCAGCATTTT,CASSLGQGPVQPQHF
once,12,NA,TRBV29-1,TRBJ1-1,TGCAGCGTTGAGACTGGGAACACTGAAGCTTTCTTT,CSVETGNTEAFF
NA,15,TRBD1,TRBV2,TRBJ1-2,TGTGCCAGCAGTGGGTTGGACAGGGGAGTACATGGCTACACCTTC,CASSGLDRGVHGYTF
NA,14,NA,TRBV27,TRBJ1-6,TGTGCCAGCAGTTCGACCACGGGGAATTCACCCCTCCACTTT,CASSSTTGNSPLHF
NA,14,TRBD1,TRBV28,TRBJ1-2,TGTGCCAGCAGTTCCGCCGACAGGGAAGGCGGCTACACCTTC,CASSSADREGGYTF
NA,14,TRBD1,TRBV4-1,TRBJ1-1,TGCGCCAGCAGCCACCCGACAGGGGGCCCTGAAGCTTTCTTT,CASSHPTGGPEAFF
NA,14,NA,TRBV5-1,TRBJ2-2,TGCGCCAGCAGAGCCCGGGTGGAAACCGGGGAGCTGTTTTTT,CASRARVETGELFF
NA,14,NA,TRBV2,TRBJ1-1,TGTGCCAGGATTTTAGTGAAGAAGAACACTGAAGCTTTCTTT,CARILVKKNTEAFF
NA,16,NA,TRBV10-1,TRBJ2-4,TGCGCCAGCAGTGCCCGGTCCCGTCAAGCCAAAAACATTCAGTACTTC,CASSARSRQAKNIQYF
NA,14,NA,TRBV2,TRBJ1-5,TGTGCCAGCAACGAGGGAACTAGCAATCAGCCCCAGCATTTT,CASNEGTSNQPQHF
NA,11,NA,TRBV28,TRBJ2-7,TGTGCCAGCAGTTTAAACAGGGAAGAGTACTTC,CASSLNREEYF
few,16,TRBD2,TRBV11-2,TRBJ2-5,TGTGCCAGCAGCTGGGGAAGCGGGGGGGCCAGAGAGACCCAGTACTTC,CASSWGSGGARETQYF
NA,14,TRBD2,TRBV13,TRBJ2-3,TGTGCCAGCAGCTCATCTAGCGGGGGGGATACGCAGTATTTT,CASSSSSGGDTQYF
NA,15,NA,TRBV5-8,TRBJ2-3,TGTGCCAGCAGCTCACTGGGCGCCGGCACAGATACGCAGTATTTT,CASSSLGAGTDTQYF
NA,15,TRBD2,TRBV5-1,TRBJ2-2,TGCGCCAGCAGCTTGCTGCTAGCGGGAGAGGGGGAGCTGTTTTTT,CASSLLLAGEGELFF
NA,16,TRBD1,TRBV5-1,TRBJ1-4,TGCGCCAGCAACCTTGGTGGGACAGGGGCTAATGAAAAACTGTTTTTT,CASNLGGTGANEKLFF
NA,15,NA,TRBV7-9,TRBJ1-1,TGTGCCAGCAGCTCCGCATACAGAGGGTGGACTGAAGCTTTCTTT,CASSSAYRGWTEAFF
NA,14,NA,TRBV6-4,TRBJ2-2,TGTGCCAGCAGCCGGGACTGGGGAACCGGGGAGCTGTTTTTT,CASSRDWGTGELFF
NA,15,NA,TRBV5-1,TRBJ2-3,TGCGCCAGCAGCTTGGGTACACCTAGCACAGATACGCAGTATTTT,CASSLGTPSTDTQYF
few,14,NA,TRBV29-1,TRBJ1-6,TGCAGCGTTCGGACCGACAGGCTTAATTCACCCCTCCACTTT,CSVRTDRLNSPLHF
NA,16,TRBD2,TRBV5-1,TRBJ2-1,TGCGCCAGCAGCTTCCAACTAGCGCTCTCCTACAATGAGCAGTTCTTC,CASSFQLALSYNEQFF
NA,18,TRBD1,TRBV7-9,TRBJ1-2,TGTGCCAGCAGCTTAGGTTCATCGGGCCCAGGGGGCTTTCGGGGCTACACCTTC,CASSLGSSGPGGFRGYTF
NA,13,NA,TRBV7-8,TRBJ2-7,TGTGCCAGCAGCTTAGTAGAGGCCTACGAGCAGTACTTC,CASSLVEAYEQYF
NA,16,NA,TRBV18,TRBJ2-1,TGTGCCAGCTCACCAGTGGACGGGACAATCCACAATGAGCAGTTCTTC,CASSPVDGTIHNEQFF
NA,15,TRBD2,TRBV4-2,TRBJ2-1,TGTGCCAGCAGCCGAGAAAATAGCGGGAGTGATGAGCAGTTCTTC,CASSRENSGSDEQFF
NA,15,NA,TRBV4-1,TRBJ1-4,TGCGCCAGCGGAAAAGAGAGGGTAACTAATGAAAAACTGTTTTTT,CASGKERVTNEKLFF
once,15,TRBD1,TRBV5-1,TRBJ1-2,TGCGCCAGCAGCCGCGGTGAGGGGGCTACGCGCGGCTACACCTTC,CASSRGEGATRGYTF
NA,12,NA,TRBV28,TRBJ1-1,TGTGCCAGCAATACAGGGAACACTGAAGCTTTCTTT,CASNTGNTEAFF
NA,16,TRBD1,TRBV5-1,TRBJ2-2,TGCGCCAGCAGCTTTAGTGGACAGGGAAACACCGGGGAGCTGTTTTTT,CASSFSGQGNTGELFF
NA,13,NA,TRBV18,TRBJ2-7,TGTGCCAGCTCAATTGGCCACTCCTACGAGCAGTACTTC,CASSIGHSYEQYF
NA,14,NA,TRBV30,TRBJ2-7,TGTGCCTGGACCTTAAGGCGGAGCTCCTACGAGCAGTACTTC,CAWTLRRSSYEQYF
NA,15,TRBD1,TRBV29-1,TRBJ1-5,TGCAGCGTTTGGACAGGGGGGGGTGGTAGTCAGCCCCAGCATTTT,CSVWTGGGGSQPQHF
NA,14,TRBD1,TRBV2,TRBJ2-7,TGTGCCAGCGCCGTACGGGACAGAGGCCACGAGCAGTACTTC,CASAVRDRGHEQYF
NA,16,TRBD1,TRBV3-1/TRBV3-2,TRBJ1-6,TGTGCCAGCAGCCAAGGGACAGGACACTTTAATTCACCCCTCCACTTT,CASSQGTGHFNSPLHF
medium-sized,12,NA,TRBV19,TRBJ1-2,TGTGCCAGTATCCAGGGGAACTATGGCTACACCTTC,CASIQGNYGYTF